This T cell receptor (beta chain) originates from a study of blood T cell repertoires in COVID-19 (TCRdb year 2020). As for the study more broadly: Collaborator samples came from the United States, Italy and Spain and covered acute and convalescent phases of COVID-19. Subjects who had been exposed to COVID-19, were actively infected with it, or had recovered from it provided the deeply sampled blood TCRbeta repertoires that made up the dataset. Sample metadata almost always included a de-identified subject ID, COVID-19 status, age in years and sex. The samples were drawn from the first 160 participants of the ongoing ImmuneRACE study and from over 950 subjects provided by 6 global collaborators. Where available, HLA class I and class II types were obtained from metadata supplied by the sample provider rather than from assay-based typing. The repertoires were released in a freely available public database intended as a resource for research on the immune response to SARS-CoV-2. The prospective study material was composed of cDNA or gDNA derived from T cells, B-cell-depleted T cells, or PBMCs.

With respect to this clone: What antigen it recognizes has not been identified. No base quality information exists; no much larger clone differs at one position.

Broader findings and caveats from the paper: How much clinical and demographic metadata was included differed by source and by participant, and the metadata was provided uncurated.

The germline V and J ends show losses of 4 bases and 9 bases respectively, and no gene match explains 12 bases of the junction. CDR1 and CDR2 (MGHRA, YSYEKL) derive from the germline V gene. The CDR3 has 16 amino acids, counting the end cysteine and phenylalanine. Only the CDR3 portion is preserved as DNA: 48 bases, with reading frame beginning at the first base. TCRbeta CDR3 regions were amplified from genomic DNA using the immunoSEQ Assay, a bias-controlled multiplex PCR. Per the source publication's procedure: Nucleated cell counts per sample were estimated from amplification of reference gene primers within the assay. To quantify the absolute abundance of each unique TCRbeta CDR3 rearrangement, sequence reads were collapsed and filtered. For each sample, productive Simpson clonality was calculated as the square root of Simpson's diversity index over productive rearrangements. TCRdb re-hosts the immuneACCESS table, in-frame sequences only. Its copies lack some clones; in the studies checked, an unresolved V gene accounts for under half of them, and the cause for the rest is not known. Clone size and the V and J calls come from that table; the DNA yielded D and trimming. The table for this sample lists 380,000 or so clones; nearly 90% of them were counted only once. Jointly, the top ten make up around 2.1% of the sample.

Participants in the prospective study were aged about 18 to 95 years, lived in about two dozen United States geographic areas, and enrolled through a virtual design. Cohort assignment in the prospective study relied on participant-reported clinical history from a screening survey and a study questionnaire. Each participant in the prospective study had whole blood, serum and a nasopharyngeal or oropharyngeal swab collected by mobile phlebotomists. Over a 2-month period, participants in the prospective study had the option of providing additional blood draws and questionnaires. Before DNA extraction, blood samples from the prospective study were shipped at room temperature or frozen.

The TCR originated in a woman in her thirties or forties with acute COVID-19. The sequenced material came from PBMCs or T cells enriched from blood (not recorded which). The rearranged chain carries TRBV4-1 and TRBJ2-3, with 11 bases aligning to TRBD2. The DNA sequence is as follows: TGCGCCAGCAGCCCGTACGGACTAGCGGGTTTAGGAACGCAGTATTTT. Protein translation: CASSPYGLAGLGTQYF.